This paragraph reports one T cell receptor (beta chain). This clonotype was observed at least ten times. Its antigen is still unknown. Base quality data are lacking; no much larger clone is found one base away. The library was built by means of multiplex PCR. The run used an Illumina HiSeq 4000. To build TCR beta libraries, CDR3 regions were amplified by Arm-PCR using iRepertoire HTBI primers. Before sequencing, the PCR products underwent gel purification. The authors processed their data as follows. Gene usage analysis of CDR3 amino acid clonotypes relied on the roughly 64 TRBV and over 13 TRBJ segments identified across samples. Filtered high-quality paired reads were merged into contigs using COPE and FqMerger. BLAST was used to align contigs to the IMGT TRBV, TRBD and TRBJ reference genes, and CDR3 was defined following IMGT. Highly expanded clones were defined as clonotypes with a frequency above 0.1%. Shannon entropy was used to measure repertoire diversity, and the Gini coefficient was used to measure V-J evenness. Clonotypes shared by more than one individual were considered public. Through fastp at Q25 and MiXCR, TCRdb rebuilt clones from the public reads, retaining in-frame beta chains. Under each unique CDR3 protein, matching rows form one entry showing the most common genes and DNA. The V and J calls were determined by TCRdb, not by the authors. In all, the sample holds roughly 360,000 distinct CDR3 sequences, and roughly 12% of those were seen once. About 20% of the sample rests with the top ten.

The CDR3 runs 16 amino acids, cysteine and phenylalanine included. The DNA shown is the 48-base CDR3, in frame from base 1. Trimming at the junction amounts to 2 bases on V and 5 bases on J, and the germline ends lie 16 bases apart. The germline V gene provides CDR1 MNHEY and CDR2 SVGEGT. What this sample's time point label stands for: newly diagnosed GD, antithyroid drugs for less than 3 months. RNA was extracted from PBMCs in TRIzol for both TCR sequencing and RNA sequencing. The diagnosis of Graves' disease was made according to American Thyroid Association guidelines. Recruitment of patients was carried out at an endocrinology department in Xi'an, China. Each patient gave 7.5 to 10 milliliters of peripheral blood, collected in an EDTA anticoagulant tube. PBMCs were isolated by Ficoll Paque Plus density gradient separation without further T cell sorting. An Agilent 2100 Bioanalyzer and agarose gel were used to check RNA quality, and a NanoDrop 2000 was used to measure RNA concentration.

This record belongs to a study of regulatory T cells in long-lasting Graves disease (dated by TCRdb to about 2021). Some background on the complete study: Antithyroid drugs had been taken for less than 3 months by newly diagnosed Graves' disease patients. Persistent Graves' disease patients were compared with newly diagnosed Graves' disease patients by peripheral blood TCR sequencing and RNA sequencing. The study was registered as a clinical trial and conducted in China. A total of around 35 samples underwent TCR sequencing, from 13 patients with persistent Graves' disease and roughly 20 patients with newly diagnosed Graves' disease. What the research found in general, with its limitations: More public clonotypes were shared among persistent patients (roughly 3,000) than among newly diagnosed patients (roughly 1,000). As a limitation, the authors acknowledged that the small sample size may reduce accuracy. Only the TCR beta chain was sequenced and analyzed. Preferential use of TRBV28, TRBJ1-2 and TRBJ2-5 was observed in persistent disease, whereas TRBV20-1 and TRBJ2-1 were favored in newly diagnosed disease. Lower TCR Shannon entropy and fewer highly expanded clones were observed in persistent Graves' disease patients than in newly diagnosed patients, which suggested clonal expansion. Because the primary lesion, thyroid tissue, could not be accessed, the study looked at peripheral blood alone.

The same sample was also studied in work on T cells in Graves' hyperthyroidism and ophthalmopathy. The second study reports: Stable Graves' hyperthyroidism was defined as no progression to ophthalmopathy during 18 months of follow-up. Hyperthyroidism patients were newly diagnosed, had a disease duration of under 2 months, and were aged 18 to 65 years. Exclusion was applied to patients with uncontrolled infections, other autoimmune diseases, pregnancy or lactation. Diagnoses were based on clinical symptoms, serum thyroxine and TRAb, thyroid ultrasound and orbital computed tomography. For the first round of RT-PCR on the TCR CDR3, the HTBI primer set was used together with the Qiagen OneStep RT-PCR kit. Most expanded thyroid clonotypes (frequency above 0.001) were also detected in blood, suggesting blood repertoires may reflect thyroid immune responses. Ophthalmopathy was separated from stable hyperthyroidism by a 13 V-J signature model, with around 88% sensitivity and about 81% specificity obtained in cross-validation and 80%/75% obtained in testing. In validation, progression to ophthalmopathy was predicted by the model with almost 71% sensitivity and roughly 76% specificity, a median of approximately 6.5 months before onset. To identify distinguishing TCR V-J signatures, a discovery cohort of 100 or so patients was used, comprising 40 to 45 with Graves' ophthalmopathy and around 60 with stable Graves' hyperthyroidism. Prospective prediction of ophthalmopathy was tested in an independent validation cohort consisting of fewer than 20 hyperthyroidism patients and over 15 patients who later progressed to ophthalmopathy. The 100 discovery patients were randomly split 7:3 into training and test sets. In more than five Graves' hyperthyroidism patients, the study also compared T-cell repertoires from thyroid tissue with T-cell repertoires from blood. After sampling, hyperthyroidism patients received methimazole starting at 30 mg daily, and ophthalmopathy patients received high-dose intravenous methylprednisolone. The libraries were constructed in a second round of multiplex PCR and then size-selected and purified. The libraries were sequenced on an Illumina HiSeq2000 using paired-end 100 bp reads. SOAPnuke was used to process the raw data, throwing out any read that contained adapters or uncalled bases, had a mean Phred below 15, or lacked an exact constant-primer or identifier match. COPE v1.2.5 was used to merge high-quality paired reads, and clonotypes were defined as unique nucleotide sequences. MiTCR v1.1 was used to align clonotypes to the IMGT TRBV, TRBD and TRBJ reference segments. Only V-J combinations with frequency above 0.0001, covering roughly 99% of repertoires, were analysed. A TCS score was defined as the ratio of F50 (clonal expansion) to E x V (chaos), with BLOSUM62-based TCRdist applied between CDR3 peptides within each V-J. Welch's t-statistics and random forest reduced fewer than 550 V-J features to 13, which were used in a naive Bayes classifier (R e1071). Sample size was not statistically predetermined, and investigators were not blinded to group allocation. The paper reports TCR Vbeta CDR3 sequencing of roughly 140 peripheral blood samples: around 45 ophthalmopathy, under 80 hyperthyroidism and some 17 progressor patients.

This material consisted of peripheral blood mononuclear cells (PBMCs), taken at new diagnosis, from a patient treated with antithyroid drugs. This receptor was obtained from a woman younger than 35 with Graves disease. Donor details come from another sample of the same person, matched by shared clones. The sequence is built from TRBV6-2 or TRBV6-3 and TRBJ2-1; the D gene is perhaps TRBD2, on 7 matching bases. The sequence in DNA is TGTGCCAGCAGTTACGGGGGGCGGGAGACTCACAATGAGCAGTTCTTC. This sequence encodes CASSYGGRETHNEQFF.